Shown below are 7 T cell receptor beta chains from a single sample sequenced in a study of T-cell memory formation after mild COVID-19. TCRdb re-derived calls from the 5' RACE reads in MiXCR, one entry per CDR3 protein. The sample lists tens of thousands of distinct CDR3 sequences; approximately 13% were seen once. What was sequenced was PBMCs or a T cell subset sorted from them (not recorded which). These receptors came from an adult woman who had mild COVID-19 (a few samples of this study predate the infection). Cell type and time point are not known.

This clonotype was found a few times. The chain couples TRBV2 to TRBJ2-2; 11 positions agree with TRBD1. From germline, CDR1 is SNHLY and CDR2 FYNNEI. Trimming at V came to 6 bases and at J to 9 bases, leaving 21 bases not matched to a gene. This CDR3 has 19 residues. CDR3 nucleotide sequence: TGTGCCAGCAGAGAATCAACCCATTATCTAGGACAGGGGGCTAGGGAGCTGTTTTTT. Protein sequence: CASRESTHYLGQGARELFF.

This clonotype has only a few counts. The chain couples TRBV7-8 to TRBJ2-7; D tentatively fits TRBD1 or TRBD2 (5 bases each). Trimming pared 0 bases from V and 6 bases from J, leaving 9 bases between. Germline-derived CDR1 and CDR2 are SGHVS and FQNEAQ. This CDR3 comprises 13 residues. CDR3 region: CASSLARGSEQYF. CDR3 sequence (DNA): TGTGCCAGCAGCTTAGCACGGGGCAGCGAGCAGTACTTC.

This sequence joins TRBV19 and TRBJ2-7, with unresolved D. CDR3 length equals 13 residues. With 3 bases removed from V and 3 bases from J, the gap between germline ends came to 9 bases. Germline values: CDR1 LNHDA, CDR2 SQIVND (reference sequence). The DNA of the CDR3 is TGTGCCAGTAGTATGGTCCCTAACTACGAGCAGTACTTC. This encodes CASSMVPNYEQYF. Full variable domain (remainder filled in from reference TRBV19 and TRBJ2-7): DGGITQSPKYLFRKEGQNVTLSCEQNLNHDAMYWYRQDPGQGLRLIYYSQIVNDFQKGDIAEGYSVSREKKESFPLTVTSAQKNPTAFYLCASSMVPNYEQYFGPGTRLTVT.

The genes are TRBV9 and TRBJ2-1; D may be TRBD1 (6 bases). The CDR3 extends over 13 amino acids. In germline, CDR1 is SGDLS, CDR2 YYNGEE. V gave up 0 bases and J gave up 6 bases, with 7 bases separating them. The DNA for the CDR3 is TGTGCCAGCAGCGTAGGCAGGGGCAATGAGCAGTTCTTC. It encodes CASSVGRGNEQFF. Supplemented by reference TRBV9 and TRBJ2-1, the full variable domain reads DSGVTQTPKHLITATGQRVTLRCSPRSGDLSVYWYQQSLDQGLQFLIQYYNGEERAKGNILERFSAQQFPDLHSELNLSSLELGDSALYFCASSVGRGNEQFFGPGTRLTVL.

The V and J genes are TRBV21-1 and TRBJ2-7; TRBD2, the table's D call, lacks a check against the DNA. TRBV21-1 corresponds to a pseudogene. This CDR3 has 16 amino acids. The CDR3 DNA reads as TGTGCCAGCAGCAAAGAATCGTCTAGCGGGAGCTACGAGCAGTACTTC. Its protein product is CASSKESSSGSYEQYF.

This clonotype has only a few counts. The chain joins TRBV4-2 to TRBJ2-2; D not certain. Germline-derived CDR1 and CDR2 are LGHNA and YNFKEQ. The CDR3 sequence is 13 residues long. Trimming removed 6 bases from V and 1 base from J, with 6 bases in between. CDR3 in amino acids: CASRHQNTGELFF. CDR3 DNA: TGTGCCAGCAGACACCAGAACACCGGGGAGCTGTTTTTT.

In this sample, this clonotype turned up many times. The chain is built from TRBV6-5 and TRBJ2-7, with no clear D. The V end lost 0 bases, the J end lost 5 bases, and 11 bases lay between the germline ends. Germline V CDR1 and CDR2: MNHEY, SVGAGI. The CDR3 contains 14 residues. The DNA of the CDR3 is TGTGCCAGCAGTTACTCGGGTCCGAATAACGAGCAGTACTTC. Residues: CASSYSGPNNEQYF.